The entry that follows covers one T cell receptor (beta chain) sequence. Its antigen is unknown. This CDR3 region has 13 residues. Looked up from germline, CDR1 is SGHRS and CDR2 is YFSETQ. Trimming removed 0 bases from V and 7 bases from J, with 10 bases in between. This entry belongs to a study of blood T cells in healthy people across ages. Study-wide points: There was a strong correlation between TCR beta diversity and naive T cell percentage.

It was with a sample-barcoded 5' primer and a J-beta primer mix that a second PCR of roughly 6 to 12 cycles was run. Every cDNA molecule carried a tag from a template-switch adaptor bearing 12 random nucleotides. Each CDR3 protein gets one entry after TCRdb re-called the 5' RACE reads with MiXCR. The sample lists about 780,000 distinct CDR3 sequences; around half were seen once. The sequenced sample was blood. The chain couples TRBV5-1 to TRBJ1-1; possible D gene TRBD1, 5 bases. This clonotype was obtained from a man at least 80 years old in good health. This chain's CDR3 is CASSLVGDGEAFF. The DNA of the CDR3 is TGCGCCAGCAGCTTGGTTGGGGACGGTGAAGCTTTCTTT.